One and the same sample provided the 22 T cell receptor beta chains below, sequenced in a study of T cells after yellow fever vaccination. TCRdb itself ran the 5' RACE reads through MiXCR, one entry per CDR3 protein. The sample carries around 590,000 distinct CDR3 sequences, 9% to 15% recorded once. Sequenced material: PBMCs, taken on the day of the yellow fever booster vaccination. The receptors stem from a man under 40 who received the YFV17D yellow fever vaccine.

DNA for the CDR3: TGTGCCAGCAGCCAAGATTTTAATGAGCAGTTCTTC. Residues: CASSQDFNEQFF. J is TRBJ2-1 and V is TRBV3-1; D not certain. CDR1 is LGHDT and CDR2 is YNNKEL in the germline V gene (reference sequence). The CDR3 is 12 residues long. The V gene lost 0 bases and the J gene lost 7 bases, with 4 bases spanning the gap.

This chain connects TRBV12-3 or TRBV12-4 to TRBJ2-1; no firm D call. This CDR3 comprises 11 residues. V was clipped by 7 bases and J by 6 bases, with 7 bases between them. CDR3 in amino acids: CASTTFNEQFF. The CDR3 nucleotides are TGTGCCAGCACCACCTTCAATGAGCAGTTCTTC.

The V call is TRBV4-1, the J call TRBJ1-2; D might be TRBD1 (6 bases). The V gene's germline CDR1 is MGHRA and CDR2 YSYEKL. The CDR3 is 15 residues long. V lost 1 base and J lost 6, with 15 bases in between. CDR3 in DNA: TGCGCCAGCAGCCAAGTAGGGGGGTTACTTCATGGCTACACCTTC. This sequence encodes CASSQVGGLLHGYTF.

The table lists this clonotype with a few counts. The CDR3 nucleotides read TGTGCCAGCAGTAAGGGGGCGCGAACCGGGGAGCTGTTTTTT. Its translation: CASSKGARTGELFF. The V call is TRBV27, the J call TRBJ2-2; 7 positions match TRBD1. Unmatched junction bases numbered 5, after V lost 5 bases and J lost 5 bases. This CDR3 is 14 amino acids long. Germline V gene lookup returns CDR1 MNHEY and CDR2 SMNVEV (reference sequence).

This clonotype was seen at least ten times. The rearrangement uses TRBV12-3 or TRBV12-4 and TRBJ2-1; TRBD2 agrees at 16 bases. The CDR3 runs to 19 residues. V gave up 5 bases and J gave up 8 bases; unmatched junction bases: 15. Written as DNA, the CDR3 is TGTGCCAGCAGTCACCGTCCCGGGACTAGCGGGAGGGCCATGCATGAGCAGTTCTTC. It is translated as CASSHRPGTSGRAMHEQFF.

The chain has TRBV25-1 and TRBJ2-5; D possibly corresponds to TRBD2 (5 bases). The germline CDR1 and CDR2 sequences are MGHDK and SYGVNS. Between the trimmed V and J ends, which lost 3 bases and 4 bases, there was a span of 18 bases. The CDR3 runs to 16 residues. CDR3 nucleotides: TGTGCCAGCAGTGACCTAGGTCGGAGGCTGGGAGAGACCCAGTACTTC. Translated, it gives CASSDLGRRLGETQYF.

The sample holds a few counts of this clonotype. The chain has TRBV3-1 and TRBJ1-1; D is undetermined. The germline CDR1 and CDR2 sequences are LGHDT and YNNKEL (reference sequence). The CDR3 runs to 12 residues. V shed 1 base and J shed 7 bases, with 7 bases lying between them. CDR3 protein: CASSQVAHEAFF. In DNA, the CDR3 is TGTGCCAGCAGCCAAGTGGCACATGAAGCTTTCTTT.

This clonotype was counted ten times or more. The DNA of the CDR3 is TGTGCCAGCAGCTTATCCGGGCTTAGGGAGACCCAGTACTTC. Translated: CASSLSGLRETQYF. The V gene is TRBV7-9, the J gene TRBJ2-5; D not certain. CDR1 and CDR2 from the germline V gene are SEHNR and FQNEAQ (reference sequence). CDR3 length equals 14 residues. V was shortened by 2 bases and J by 5 bases, with 12 bases between the two germline ends.

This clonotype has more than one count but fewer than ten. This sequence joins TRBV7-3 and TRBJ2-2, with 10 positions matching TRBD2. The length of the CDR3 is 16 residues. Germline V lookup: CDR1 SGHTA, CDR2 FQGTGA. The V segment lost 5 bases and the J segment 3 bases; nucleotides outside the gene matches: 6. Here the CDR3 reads CASSETGTSDTGELFF. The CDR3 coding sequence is TGTGCCAGCAGCGAAACCGGGACTAGCGACACCGGGGAGCTGTTTTTT. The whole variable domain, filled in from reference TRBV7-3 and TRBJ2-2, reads GAGVSQTPSNKVTEKGKYVELRCDPISGHTALYWYRQSLGQGPEFLIYFQGTGAADDSGLPNDRFFAVRPEGSVSTLKIQRTERGDSAVYLCASSETGTSDTGELFFGEGSRLTVL.

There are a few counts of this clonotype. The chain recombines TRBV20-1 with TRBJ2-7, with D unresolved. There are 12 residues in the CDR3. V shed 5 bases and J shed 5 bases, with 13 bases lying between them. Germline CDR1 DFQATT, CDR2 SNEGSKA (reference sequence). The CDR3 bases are TGCAGTGCTTCCGCCCCGGCCCACGAGCAGTACTTC. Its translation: CSASAPAHEQYF.

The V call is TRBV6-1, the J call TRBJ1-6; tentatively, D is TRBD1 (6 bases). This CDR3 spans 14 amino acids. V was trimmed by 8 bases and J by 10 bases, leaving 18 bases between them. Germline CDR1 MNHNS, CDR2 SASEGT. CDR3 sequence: CASGDWGAGSPLHF. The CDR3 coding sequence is TGTGCCAGCGGGGATTGGGGGGCAGGGTCACCCCTCCACTTT.

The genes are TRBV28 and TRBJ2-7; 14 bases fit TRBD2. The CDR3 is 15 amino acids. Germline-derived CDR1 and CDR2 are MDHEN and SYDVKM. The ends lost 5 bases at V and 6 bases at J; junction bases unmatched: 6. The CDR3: CASSTPGTSGSEQYF. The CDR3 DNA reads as TGTGCCAGCAGTACCCCCGGGACTAGCGGGAGCGAGCAGTACTTC.

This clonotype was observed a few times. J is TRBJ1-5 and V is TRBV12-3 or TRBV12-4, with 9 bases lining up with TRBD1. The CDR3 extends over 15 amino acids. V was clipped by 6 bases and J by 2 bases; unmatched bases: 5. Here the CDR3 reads CASSLTGGRNQPQHF. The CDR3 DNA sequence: TGTGCCAGCAGCCTGACAGGGGGTCGCAATCAGCCCCAGCATTTT.

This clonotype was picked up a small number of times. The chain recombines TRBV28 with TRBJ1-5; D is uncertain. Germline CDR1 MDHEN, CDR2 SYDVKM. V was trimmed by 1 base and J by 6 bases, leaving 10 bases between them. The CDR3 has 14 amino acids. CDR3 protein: CASSLLSGSQPQHF. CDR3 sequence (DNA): TGTGCCAGCAGTTTATTGTCAGGTTCTCAGCCCCAGCATTTT.

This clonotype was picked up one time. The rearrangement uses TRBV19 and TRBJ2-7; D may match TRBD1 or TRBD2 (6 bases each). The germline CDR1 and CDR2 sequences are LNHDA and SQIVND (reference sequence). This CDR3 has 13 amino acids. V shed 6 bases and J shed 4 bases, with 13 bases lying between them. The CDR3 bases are TGTGCCAGTAGCAAAGGGGGGAATTACGAGCAGTACTTC. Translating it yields CASSKGGNYEQYF.

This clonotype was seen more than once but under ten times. This chain's CDR3 is CASLPAGAGYEQYF. DNA of the CDR3: TGTGCCAGCCTCCCCGCGGGAGCTGGTTACGAGCAGTACTTC. The chain combines TRBV28 with TRBJ2-7, with 7 bases fitting TRBD2. V dropped 8 bases and J dropped 4; count of bases not matched to a gene: 11. CDR1 is MDHEN and CDR2 is SYDVKM in the germline V gene. The CDR3 has 14 residues.

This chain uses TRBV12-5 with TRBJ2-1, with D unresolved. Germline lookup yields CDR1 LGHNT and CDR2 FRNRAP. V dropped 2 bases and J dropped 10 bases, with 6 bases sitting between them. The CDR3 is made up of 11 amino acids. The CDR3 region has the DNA TGTGCTAGTGGTTTGAATGACGAGCAGTTCTTC. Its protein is CASGLNDEQFF.

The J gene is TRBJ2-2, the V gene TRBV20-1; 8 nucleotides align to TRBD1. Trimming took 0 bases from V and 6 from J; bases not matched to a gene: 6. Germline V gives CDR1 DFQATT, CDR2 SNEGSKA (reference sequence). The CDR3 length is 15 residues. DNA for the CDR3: TGCAGTGCTAGAGATCCGGACAGGGCGCCCGGGGAGCTGTTTTTT. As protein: CSARDPDRAPGELFF.

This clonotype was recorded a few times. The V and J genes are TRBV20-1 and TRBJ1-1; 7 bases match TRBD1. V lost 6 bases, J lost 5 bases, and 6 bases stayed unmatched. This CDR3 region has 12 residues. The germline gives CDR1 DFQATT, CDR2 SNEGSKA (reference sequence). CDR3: CSAYAGGTEAFF. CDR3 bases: TGCAGTGCCTACGCAGGGGGAACTGAAGCTTTCTTT.

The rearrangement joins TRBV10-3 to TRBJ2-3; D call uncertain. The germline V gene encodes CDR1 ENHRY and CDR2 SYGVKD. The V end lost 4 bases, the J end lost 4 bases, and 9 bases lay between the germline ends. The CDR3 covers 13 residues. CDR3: CAISVGNPDTQYF. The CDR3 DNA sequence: TGTGCCATCAGTGTAGGGAATCCAGATACGCAGTATTTT.

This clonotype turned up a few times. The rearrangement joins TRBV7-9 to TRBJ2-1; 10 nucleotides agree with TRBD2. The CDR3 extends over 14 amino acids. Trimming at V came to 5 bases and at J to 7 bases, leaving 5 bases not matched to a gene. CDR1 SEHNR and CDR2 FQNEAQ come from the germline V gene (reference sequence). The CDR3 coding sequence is TGTGCCAGCAGCCGACCGGGACTAGCGAATGAGCAGTTCTTC. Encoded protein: CASSRPGLANEQFF.

CDR3 bases: TGTGCCAGCAGCCAAAGGATGATCTCCTACGTAAATGGTCGCGAGCAGTACTTC. Its translation: CASSQRMISYVNGREQYF. The chain is built from TRBV3-1 and TRBJ2-7; D gene unclear. The germline V gene has CDR1 LGHDT and CDR2 YNNKEL (reference sequence). Deletions cut 2 bases from V and 6 bases from J, with 26 bases between. The CDR3 is 18 residues long.